A single TCR beta chain is shown here with its context. No antigen is known for it. Germline V gene sequence: CDR1 MDHEN, CDR2 SYDVKM. Trimming pared 5 bases from V and 7 bases from J, leaving 12 bases between. This CDR3 has 14 residues. This entry is derived from a study of cytomegalovirus exposure and HLA in healthy donors. Study-wide points: In a later analysis, an Asian-associated ancestry cluster reportedly showed fewer N-insertions than the approximately 610-donor mean. Previously analyzed data showed that most TCR beta V segments were productive at a frequency of about 87% or about 30%. Cytomegalovirus-associated status was assigned to some 160 TCR beta chains.

Primers: 60 Vbeta forward and 13 Jbeta reverse. Method: immunoSEQ multiplex PCR; TCRdb's copy keeps in-frame clones and lacks some. The sample includes some 150,000 clones, about 80% of them seen just once. Sequencing input: PBMCs. V and J are TRBV28 and TRBJ1-6; D ambiguous. This TCR derives from a man aged 25 to 40 in good health and CMV-seropositive. CDR3 sequence (DNA): TGTGCCAGCAGTCATACCGGGGAGAATTCACCCCTCCACTTT. It translates to CASSHTGENSPLHF.